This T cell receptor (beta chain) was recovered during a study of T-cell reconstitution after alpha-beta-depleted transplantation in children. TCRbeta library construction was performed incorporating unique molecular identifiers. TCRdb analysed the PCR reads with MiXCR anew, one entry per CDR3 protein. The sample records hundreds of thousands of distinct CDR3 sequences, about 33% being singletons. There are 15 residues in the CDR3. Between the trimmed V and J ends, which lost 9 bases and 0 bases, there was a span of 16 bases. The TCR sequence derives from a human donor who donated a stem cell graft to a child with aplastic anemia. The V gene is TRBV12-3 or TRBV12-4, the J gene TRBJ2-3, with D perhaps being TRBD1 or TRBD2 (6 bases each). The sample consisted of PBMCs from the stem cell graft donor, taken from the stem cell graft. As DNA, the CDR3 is TGTGCCAGTACTTGGGGGGCCGGTAGCACAGATACGCAGTATTTT. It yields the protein CASTWGAGSTDTQYF.